This TCR beta chain was identified in a study of shared T cell receptors in the human thymus. The CDR3 sequence is 15 residues long. Germline loops: CDR1 LNHDA, CDR2 SQIVND (reference sequence). V lost 6 bases to trimming and J lost 1 base, with 13 bases between them. The assay was immunoSEQ multiplex PCR, and TCRdb's table has in-frame clones only and misses some. The table lists about 540,000 clones, roughly 74% of them singletons. This sample also appeared in a second study, on human thymus T cells. That publication notes: Related research found strongly overlapping thymic repertoires in unrelated individuals.

The genes are TRBV19 and TRBJ1-3; D may be TRBD1 (6 bases). The receptor was derived from a boy under three years old with a congenital heart defect. The source material was thymocytes. The CDR3 nucleotides are TGTGCCAGTAGGCGGACAGACCCGTCTGGAAACACCATATATTTT. Translating it yields CASRRTDPSGNTIYF.